Listed below are T cell receptor beta chains from one sample, sequenced in a study of blood T cell repertoires in COVID-19. Using immunoSEQ multiplex PCR, the repertoire was profiled, and TCRdb retains in-frame clones only, with some absent. Of about 140,000 clones listed, just under 90% are singletons. The sequencing input was peripheral blood. Receptor source: a woman at least 80 years old with acute or convalescent COVID-19. The CDR3 runs from the conserved cysteine through the conserved F or W. A D gene is named only where the DNA matches it firmly. Size is omitted from some rows. Given values are once, few, many or a class for expanded clones.

clone_size cdr3_length j_call d_call v_call cdr3_aa cdr3_nt
NA 18 TRBJ2-4 TRBD1 TRBV5-3 CARSLGQGWGEDKNIQYF TGTGCCAGAAGCCTCGGACAGGGCTGGGGGGAGGACAAAAACATTCAGTACTTC
NA 15 TRBJ1-2 NA TRBV9 CASSPRRHGGYGYTF TGTGCCAGCAGCCCCCGCCGCCACGGAGGCTATGGCTACACCTTC
NA 13 TRBJ1-4 TRBD1 TRBV19 CASSMRDREKLFF TGTGCCAGTAGTATGCGGGACAGGGAGAAACTGTTTTTT
NA 15 TRBJ1-4 NA TRBV30 CAWSAPGPTNEKLFF TGTGCCTGGAGTGCCCCAGGGCCAACTAATGAAAAACTGTTTTTT
NA 17 TRBJ1-1 TRBD1 TRBV27 CASSRLRDRGLNTEAFF TGTGCCAGCAGTCGCCTCCGGGACAGGGGACTGAACACTGAAGCTTTCTTT
NA 15 TRBJ1-2 TRBD1 TRBV7-2 CASSLGTGGNYGYTF TGTGCCAGCAGCTTAGGGACAGGGGGGAACTATGGCTACACCTTC
NA 19 TRBJ2-6 TRBD1 TRBV4-1 CASSPTPQGARAGANVLTF TGCGCCAGCAGCCCCACCCCCCAGGGGGCGAGGGCTGGGGCCAACGTCCTGACTTTC
NA 13 TRBJ1-1 NA TRBV30 CAWSSTGGTEAFF TGTGCCTGGAGTTCGACAGGTGGGACTGAAGCTTTCTTT
NA 16 TRBJ1-2 NA TRBV12-2 CASRSRGPKGIYGYTF TGTGCAAGTCGCTCTCGTGGGCCTAAGGGGATCTATGGCTACACCTTC
NA 18 TRBJ2-6 NA TRBV7-9 CASSLVGQRNTGANVLTF TGTGCCAGCAGCTTAGTTGGACAGCGTAATACTGGGGCCAACGTCCTGACTTTC
NA 15 TRBJ2-3 TRBD2 TRBV7-9 CASSLQTSPTDTQYF TGTGCCAGCAGCTTACAGACTAGCCCCACAGATACGCAGTATTTT
NA 15 TRBJ1-6 NA TRBV6-6 CASSPLGVSNSPLHF TGTGCCAGCTCCCCTCTAGGGGTTAGTAATTCACCCCTCCACTTT
NA 13 TRBJ1-1 NA TRBV30 CAWSVGGFTEAFF TGTGCCTGGAGTGTCGGCGGTTTCACTGAAGCTTTCTTT
NA 16 TRBJ2-3 TRBD2 TRBV30 CAWSRGLAGGEDTQYF TGTGCCTGGAGTAGGGGACTAGCGGGGGGTGAAGATACGCAGTATTTT
NA 16 TRBJ2-1 TRBD2 TRBV6-5 CASSYSKRGTYNEQFF TGTGCCAGCAGTTACTCGAAGCGGGGGACCTACAATGAGCAGTTCTTC
NA 12 TRBJ2-7 TRBD1 TRBV3-1/TRBV3-2 CASEGQGYEQYF TGTGCCAGCGAGGGACAGGGCTACGAGCAGTACTTC
once 17 TRBJ2-1 NA TRBV7-8 CASSLSLTGWGGNEQFF TGTGCCAGCAGCTTATCCCTTACTGGGTGGGGAGGCAATGAGCAGTTCTTC
NA 13 TRBJ1-4 NA TRBV2 CASTFDPSGKLFF TGTGCCAGCACCTTCGACCCCTCGGGAAAACTGTTTTTT
NA 16 TRBJ1-3 TRBD1 TRBV5-4 CASSLGGGAAGNTIYF TGTGCCAGCAGCTTGGGAGGGGGCGCTGCTGGAAACACCATATATTTT
NA 18 TRBJ2-2 NA TRBV7-3 CASSLKPGPQGNTGELFF TGTGCCAGCAGCTTAAAACCGGGCCCCCAGGGGAACACCGGGGAGCTGTTTTTT
NA 14 TRBJ1-2 NA TRBV3-1/TRBV3-2 CASSHRTENYGYTF TGTGCCAGCAGCCATAGGACAGAAAACTATGGCTACACCTTC
NA 12 TRBJ1-1 NA TRBV30 CAWGSMNTEAFF TGTGCCTGGGGAAGCATGAACACTGAAGCTTTCTTT
NA 16 TRBJ2-3 NA TRBV6-6 CASSYTGSPGTDTQYF TGTGCCAGCAGTTACACCGGGTCTCCTGGCACAGATACGCAGTATTTT
NA 13 TRBJ1-1 NA TRBV7-3 CASSSGLGTEAFF TGTGCCAGCAGCTCAGGGTTGGGCACTGAAGCTTTCTTT
NA 14 TRBJ1-5 NA TRBV2 CASSGQYSNQPQHF TGTGCCAGCAGTGGACAGTATAGCAATCAGCCCCAGCATTTT
NA 15 TRBJ1-1 NA TRBV12-5 CASGPRVLGNTEAFF TGTGCTAGTGGTCCCAGGGTGTTAGGTAACACTGAAGCTTTCTTT
NA 17 TRBJ1-5 TRBD1 TRBV19 CASSGTGWTGSDQPQHF TGTGCCAGTAGCGGAACGGGATGGACAGGGTCGGATCAGCCCCAGCATTTT
NA 16 TRBJ2-1 TRBD2 TRBV7-9 CASSLQSGGPYNEQFF TGTGCCAGCAGCTTACAAAGCGGGGGCCCCTACAATGAGCAGTTCTTC
NA 15 TRBJ1-2 TRBD1 TRBV6-1 CASSERQGGFYGYTF TGTGCCAGCAGTGAACGACAGGGGGGATTCTATGGCTACACCTTC
few 14 TRBJ2-7 NA TRBV2 CASSEWRIAYEQYF TGTGCCAGCAGTGAATGGCGGATTGCCTACGAGCAGTACTTC
NA 14 TRBJ2-5 NA TRBV11-1 CASSHRTAQETQYF TGTGCCAGCAGCCATCGGACAGCCCAAGAGACCCAGTACTTC
NA 11 TRBJ2-5 NA TRBV7-8 CASSSAGTQYF TGTGCCAGCAGCTCGGCGGGGACCCAGTACTTC
NA 16 TRBJ1-6 TRBD1 TRBV7-3 CASSLGTADGLSPLHF TGTGCCAGCAGCTTAGGGACAGCCGACGGCCTTTCACCCCTCCACTTT
NA 12 TRBJ1-2 NA TRBV6-5 CASSKQEGGYTF TGTGCCAGCAGTAAACAGGAGGGAGGCTACACCTTC
NA 16 TRBJ2-7 TRBD1 TRBV7-8 CASSSVPGQLVDEQYF TGTGCCAGCAGCTCAGTCCCGGGACAGTTAGTGGACGAGCAGTACTTC
NA 24 TRBJ2-1 TRBD2 TRBV4-2 CASSQQPGLAGGSAQRLSYNEQFF TGTGCCAGCAGCCAGCAACCAGGACTAGCGGGGGGCTCTGCTCAACGCCTCTCCTACAATGAGCAGTTCTTC
NA 15 TRBJ1-1 NA TRBV3-1/TRBV3-2 CASSPNPSGRTEAFF TGTGCCAGCAGCCCCAACCCTAGCGGGAGGACTGAAGCTTTCTTT
NA 14 TRBJ1-3 NA TRBV27 CASSLTSSGNTIYF TGTGCCAGCAGTTTAACCAGCTCTGGAAACACCATATATTTT
NA 16 TRBJ1-1 TRBD1 TRBV6-2/TRBV6-3 CASSYSRDRLNTEAFF TGTGCCAGCAGTTACTCCAGGGACAGACTGAACACTGAAGCTTTCTTT
NA 15 TRBJ1-1 NA TRBV5-1 CASSLEGVMNTEAFF TGCGCCAGCAGCTTAGAGGGGGTAATGAACACTGAAGCTTTCTTT
NA 15 TRBJ1-1 TRBD1 TRBV7-9 CASSPDRGTNTEAFF TGTGCCAGCAGCCCGGACAGGGGCACGAACACTGAAGCTTTCTTT
NA 14 TRBJ1-2 TRBD1 TRBV2 CASSRDRGRDGYTF TGTGCCAGCAGCCGGGACAGGGGAAGGGATGGCTACACCTTC
NA 12 TRBJ1-2 NA TRBV11-2 CASRTTGVGYTF TGTGCCAGCAGGACCACAGGAGTGGGCTACACCTTC
NA 14 TRBJ2-7 TRBD2 TRBV10-3 CAIRDGTSGDEQYF TGTGCCATCAGGGATGGGACTAGCGGGGACGAGCAGTACTTC
NA 14 TRBJ1-1 TRBD1 TRBV2 CATRRDRANTEAFF TGTGCCACTCGCCGGGACAGGGCGAACACTGAAGCTTTCTTT
NA 15 TRBJ1-6 NA TRBV6-2/TRBV6-3 CASSYRGSSNSPLHF TGTGCCAGCAGTTATCGGGGATCCTCTAATTCACCCCTCCACTTT
NA 14 TRBJ1-2 TRBD1 TRBV4-1 CASSLGTGIYGYTF TGCGCCAGCAGCCTAGGGACAGGGATCTATGGCTACACCTTC
NA 13 TRBJ1-1 NA TRBV12-3/TRBV12-4 CASSLSSGMEAFF TGTGCCAGCAGTTTAAGTTCCGGGATGGAGGCTTTCTTT
NA 15 TRBJ2-3 NA TRBV11-2 CASSLPGFGTDTQYF TGTGCCAGCAGTCTCCCAGGGTTCGGCACAGATACGCAGTATTTT